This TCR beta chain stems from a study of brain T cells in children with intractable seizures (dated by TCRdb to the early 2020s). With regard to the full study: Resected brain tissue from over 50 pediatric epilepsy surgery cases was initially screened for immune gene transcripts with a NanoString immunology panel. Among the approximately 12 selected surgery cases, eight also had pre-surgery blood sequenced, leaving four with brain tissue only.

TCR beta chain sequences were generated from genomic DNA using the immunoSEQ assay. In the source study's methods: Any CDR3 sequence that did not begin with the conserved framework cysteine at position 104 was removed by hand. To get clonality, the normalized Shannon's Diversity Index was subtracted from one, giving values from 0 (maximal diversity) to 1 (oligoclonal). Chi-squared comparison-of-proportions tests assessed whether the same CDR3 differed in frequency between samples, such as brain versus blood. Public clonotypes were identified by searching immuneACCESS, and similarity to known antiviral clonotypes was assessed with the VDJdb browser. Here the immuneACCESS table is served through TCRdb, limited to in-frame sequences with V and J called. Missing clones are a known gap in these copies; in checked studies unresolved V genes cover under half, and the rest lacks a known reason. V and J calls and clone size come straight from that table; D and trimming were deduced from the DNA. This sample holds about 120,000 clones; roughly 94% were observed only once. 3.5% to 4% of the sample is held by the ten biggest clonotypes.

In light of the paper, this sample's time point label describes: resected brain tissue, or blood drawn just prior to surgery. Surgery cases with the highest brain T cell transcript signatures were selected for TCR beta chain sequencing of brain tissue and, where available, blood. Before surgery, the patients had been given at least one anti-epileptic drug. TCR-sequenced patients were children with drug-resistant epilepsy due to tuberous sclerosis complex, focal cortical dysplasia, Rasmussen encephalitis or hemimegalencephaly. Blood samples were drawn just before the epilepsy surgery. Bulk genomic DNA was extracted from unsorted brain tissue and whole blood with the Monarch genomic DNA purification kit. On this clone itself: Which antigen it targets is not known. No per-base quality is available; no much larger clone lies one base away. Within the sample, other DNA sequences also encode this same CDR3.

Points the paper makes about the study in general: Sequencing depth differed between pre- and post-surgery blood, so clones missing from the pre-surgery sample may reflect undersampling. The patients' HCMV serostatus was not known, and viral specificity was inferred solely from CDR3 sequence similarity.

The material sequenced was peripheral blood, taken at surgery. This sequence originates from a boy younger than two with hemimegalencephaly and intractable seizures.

Here the CDR3 is given as CASSYSGQGGNTIYF. The sequence in DNA is TGTGCCAGCAGTTACTCGGGACAGGGTGGAAACACCATATATTTT. The chain couples TRBV6-5 to TRBJ1-3, and 9 bases in between align with TRBD1. Reading from cysteine to phenylalanine, the CDR3 counts 15 amino acids. The only DNA kept is the CDR3, 45 bases in frame from the first base. Trimmed from V: 0 bases; trimmed from J: 3 bases; junction bases lacking a gene match: 0. Based on the germline V gene, the CDR1 and CDR2 sequences are MNHEY and SVGAGI.